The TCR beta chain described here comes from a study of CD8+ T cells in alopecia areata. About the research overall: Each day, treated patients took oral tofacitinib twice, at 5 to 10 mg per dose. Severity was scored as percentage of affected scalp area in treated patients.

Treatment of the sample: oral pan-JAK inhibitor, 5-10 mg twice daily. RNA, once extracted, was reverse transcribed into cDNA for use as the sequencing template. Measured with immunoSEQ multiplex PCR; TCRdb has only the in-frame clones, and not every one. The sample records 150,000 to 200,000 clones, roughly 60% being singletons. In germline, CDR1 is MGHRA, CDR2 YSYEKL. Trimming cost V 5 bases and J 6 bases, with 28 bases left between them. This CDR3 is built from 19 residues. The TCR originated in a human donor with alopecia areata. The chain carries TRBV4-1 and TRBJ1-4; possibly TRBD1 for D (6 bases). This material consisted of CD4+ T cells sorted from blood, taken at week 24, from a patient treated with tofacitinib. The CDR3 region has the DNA TGCGCCAGCAGCGCTACTTTTAAACAGGGCCCCCGGGACCATGAAAAACTGTTTTTT. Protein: CASSATFKQGPRDHEKLFF.